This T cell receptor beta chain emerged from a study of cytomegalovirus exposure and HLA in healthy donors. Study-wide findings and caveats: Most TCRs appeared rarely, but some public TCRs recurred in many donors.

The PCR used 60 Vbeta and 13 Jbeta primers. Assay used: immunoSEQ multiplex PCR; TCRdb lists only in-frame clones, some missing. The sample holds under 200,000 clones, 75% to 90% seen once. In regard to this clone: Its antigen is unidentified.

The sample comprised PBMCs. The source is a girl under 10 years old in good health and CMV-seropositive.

CDR3 loop: CASTTGAVQETQYF. CDR3 nucleotides: TGCGCCAGCACGACTGGGGCAGTACAAGAGACCCAGTACTTC. The chain carries TRBV5-1 and TRBJ2-5, with D possibly TRBD1 on 5 matching bases. Trimming removed 6 bases from V and 2 bases from J, with 14 bases in between. The CDR3 is 14 amino acids. Germline loops: CDR1 SGHRS, CDR2 YFSETQ.